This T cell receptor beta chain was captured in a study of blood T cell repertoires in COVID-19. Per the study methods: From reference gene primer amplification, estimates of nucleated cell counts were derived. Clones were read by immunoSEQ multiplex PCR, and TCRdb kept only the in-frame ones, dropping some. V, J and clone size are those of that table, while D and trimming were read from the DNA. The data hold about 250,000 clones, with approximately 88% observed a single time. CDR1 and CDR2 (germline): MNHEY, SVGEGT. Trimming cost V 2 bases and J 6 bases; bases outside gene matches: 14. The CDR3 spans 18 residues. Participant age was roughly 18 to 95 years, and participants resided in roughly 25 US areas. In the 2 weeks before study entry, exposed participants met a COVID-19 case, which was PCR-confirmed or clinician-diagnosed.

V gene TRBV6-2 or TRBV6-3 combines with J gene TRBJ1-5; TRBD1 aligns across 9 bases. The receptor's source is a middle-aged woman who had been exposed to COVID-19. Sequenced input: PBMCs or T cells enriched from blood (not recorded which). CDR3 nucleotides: TGTGCCAGCAGTTACAATGTTAGAGTGGGGACAGGGAGTCAGCCCCAGCATTTT. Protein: CASSYNVRVGTGSQPQHF.